The 6 T cell receptor beta chains given below trace back to one sample, sequenced in a study of blood T cells in healthy people across ages. Next came a second PCR, run for about 6 to 12 cycles, which used a sample-barcoded 5' primer along with a J-beta primer mix. TCRdb recomputed calls from the 5' RACE reads with MiXCR, one row per CDR3 protein. The table shows about 1.4 million distinct CDR3 sequences, with approximately 60% occurring only once. The specimen was blood. Every receptor here comes from a man in his late teens or twenties in good health.

The chain carries TRBV14 and TRBJ2-7, with D maybe TRBD2 (6 bases). Germline CDR1 SGHDN, CDR2 FVKESK. The CDR3 length is 15 residues. V was cut by 3 bases and J by 3 bases, with 15 bases left in between. CDR3 in amino acids: CASSQRDQLYYEQYF. The CDR3 bases are TGTGCCAGCAGCCAGCGGGACCAACTCTACTACGAGCAGTACTTC.

This clonotype was observed a handful of times. This rearrangement joins TRBV6-5 to TRBJ1-1, with D maybe TRBD1 (6 bases). Germline CDR1 reads MNHEY; CDR2 reads SVGAGI. The CDR3 is made up of 13 amino acids. Trimming pared 7 bases from V and 4 bases from J, leaving 13 bases between. CDR3 sequence: CASNQGISTEAFF. The CDR3 DNA reads TGTGCCAGCAACCAGGGGATTAGCACTGAAGCTTTCTTT.

This clonotype was seen once. The rearrangement links TRBV3-1 to TRBJ2-7, with 8 bases lining up with TRBD1. Looked up from germline, CDR1 is LGHDT and CDR2 is YNNKEL (reference sequence). The CDR3 is 15 amino acids. The J segment lost 4 bases and the V segment lost 3 bases, leaving 8 bases of the junction unmatched. Written as DNA, the CDR3 is TGTGCCAGCAGCCAGACGGACAGGGTTTATTACGAGCAGTACTTC. Translation: CASSQTDRVYYEQYF.

The genes are TRBV6-2 or TRBV6-3 and TRBJ1-2, with D perhaps matching TRBD1 (5 bases). CDR1 and CDR2 (germline): MNHEY, SVGEGT. V gave up 6 bases and J gave up 4 bases, with 12 bases separating them. The CDR3 sequence is 13 residues long. Written as DNA, the CDR3 is TGTGCCAGCAGCCCCGTGGGGGGCTATGGCTACACCTTC. It encodes CASSPVGGYGYTF.

This clonotype was recorded a few times. The chain is built from TRBV12-3 or TRBV12-4 and TRBJ2-5; D tentatively fits TRBD1 or TRBD2 (6 bases each). Deletions cut 5 bases from V and 4 bases from J, with 14 bases between. The CDR3 covers 14 residues. CDR3 DNA: TGTGCCAGCAGTCCCCCCAGGGGAGGAGAGACCCAGTACTTC. Its protein product is CASSPPRGGETQYF.

This rearrangement joins TRBV4-1 to TRBJ1-5; 7 bases map to TRBD1. Germline loops: CDR1 MGHRA, CDR2 YSYEKL. The CDR3 totals 19 residues. J gave up 7 bases and V 0 bases, and 18 bases lay outside the gene matches. DNA for the CDR3: TGCGCCAGCAGCCAAGACGGATCCCTCCGGGACAGCTTCAACCAGCCCCAGCATTTT. Protein product: CASSQDGSLRDSFNQPQHF.